The T cell receptor beta chain under discussion was sequenced for a study of liver allograft versus peripheral blood T cells. Study overall: Repertoires from peripheral blood of liver transplant recipients were compared with those inside their transplanted livers. Whole-study results and caveats: Reported data describe T cell receptor repertoires within liver allografts as differing from those in peripheral blood.

This clonotype turned up a few times. The target antigen is unknown. The CDR3 consists of 12 residues. The germline V gene has CDR1 MDHEN and CDR2 SYDVKM. V was clipped by 7 bases and J by 5 bases, with 12 bases between them. TCRdb ran MiXCR on the reads and lists one entry per CDR3 protein. The data contain fewer than 15,000 distinct CDR3 sequences, about 20% of them singletons. The clonotype comes from a human patient who had a liver transplant. Among the T cells, some may be from the graft donor. V is TRBV28 and J is TRBJ2-7; D not certain. The CDR3 spells CASTSRVDEQYF. CDR3 DNA sequence: TGTGCCAGCACCTCAAGGGTCGACGAGCAGTACTTC.